The present T cell receptor beta chain was sequenced within a study of human T cells and chemical hapten exposure. Specified time point: healthy volunteer bleed at 6 weeks. It was unfractionated whole blood from which total RNA was extracted. The library labeled individual cDNA molecules by adding unique molecular identifiers to them. In the original workflow: The median was around 91,000 TCRs per sample, ranging roughly 20,000 to 750,000. TCRdb re-analysed the RACE reads in MiXCR, keeping a single row per CDR3 protein. The V and J calls shown here were made by TCRdb, not taken from the authors' results. Counted here are about 47,000 distinct CDR3 sequences, around 3.4% occurring once; the ten biggest clones make up around 6%. The CDR3 is made up of 15 amino acids. J was trimmed by 7 bases and V by 5 bases; bases with no gene match: 10. The table lists this clonotype with many counts.

Sequencing used whole blood. This TCR derives from a human donor in good health. Some clones in this sample may be carry-over from other donors' samples. The gene calls are TRBV12-3 or TRBV12-4 and TRBJ2-1; TRBD2 matches 8 bases. The CDR3 bases are TGTGCCAGCAGTCTAAAGAGCGGGAGCCCTAATGAGCAGTTCTTC. Protein product: CASSLKSGSPNEQFF.